Described below is a single TCR beta chain sequence and its context. Antigen unknown. These data belong to a study of cytomegalovirus exposure and HLA in healthy donors. The donors were members of the validation cohort, which comprised about 120 subjects and was separate from the first cohort of 600 to 850 subjects. Clones were sequenced by immunoSEQ multiplex PCR, and TCRdb holds only the in-frame ones, with some missing. This sample has 200,000 to 250,000 clones, with about 90% found just once. The CDR3 length is 13 residues. V dropped 4 bases and J dropped 4 bases, with 10 bases sitting between them. CDR1 is MDHEN and CDR2 is SYDVKM in the germline V gene. Regarding the study as a whole: In vitro testing confirmed three CMV-associated chains as specific for CMV antigens.

The specimen was PBMCs. The source is a woman between 18 and 29 years old in good health and CMV-seronegative. This chain uses TRBV28 with TRBJ1-2; D is unclear. CDR3 region: CASSSPSTYGYTF. The CDR3 DNA reads as TGTGCCAGCAGTTCTCCGTCTACCTATGGCTACACCTTC.